The 12 T cell receptor beta chains below all came from one sample that was sequenced in a study of blood T cell repertoires in COVID-19. Some clones are missing from TCRdb's copy, which holds only in-frame ones; the method was immunoSEQ multiplex PCR. The sample lists some 250,000 clones, approximately 84% occurring once. Sequenced material: peripheral blood. The receptor source for this set is a woman of 80 years or more with acute or convalescent COVID-19.

The rearrangement uses TRBV6-5 and TRBJ2-7; 7 bases fit TRBD1. The CDR3 extends over 15 amino acids. Germline trimming cut 6 bases from V and 0 bases from J; bases unmatched to any gene: 8. The germline gives CDR1 MNHEY, CDR2 SVGAGI. The CDR3 DNA reads as TGTGCCAGCAGGTTGACAGGGATAAGCTCCTACGAGCAGTACTTC. Protein product: CASRLTGISSYEQYF.

The rearrangement uses TRBV10-1 and TRBJ2-3, with D hard to call. This CDR3 comprises 14 residues. Trimming cost V 3 bases and J 0 bases, with 7 bases left between them. The germline gives CDR1 WNHNN, CDR2 SYGVQD (reference sequence). CDR3 DNA: TGCGCCAGCAGTGAAACAGCTAGCACAGATACGCAGTATTTT. Protein sequence: CASSETASTDTQYF.

This chain joins TRBV5-1 and TRBJ2-5; possibly TRBD2 for D (5 bases). Trimming removed 5 bases at V and 5 bases at J, with 13 bases between. The CDR3 totals 13 residues. Germline assignment: CDR1 SGHRS and CDR2 YFSETQ. Here the CDR3 reads CASSLTSGETQYF. CDR3 nucleotides: TGCGCCAGCAGTTTGACCTCGGGGGAGACCCAGTACTTC.

V is TRBV5-6 and J is TRBJ2-1; tentative D call: TRBD2 (6 bases). The CDR3 is 17 residues long. Trimming shortened V by 1 base and J by 0 bases, and 14 bases separated the two germline ends. Germline CDR1 reads SGHDT; CDR2 reads YYEEEE. The CDR3 region has the DNA TGTGCCAGCAGCTTGAGAGTTTGGGGAGGCTCCTACAATGAGCAGTTCTTC. Protein product: CASSLRVWGGSYNEQFF.

The V gene is TRBV6-7, the J gene TRBJ2-7; D is perhaps TRBD1 (5 bases). TRBV6-7 is an open reading frame, and its role is uncertain. This CDR3 comprises 12 residues. The germline V and J ends were trimmed by 7 bases and 12 bases, with 19 bases remaining between them. The CDR3 sequence is CASTYRSARRYF. The CDR3 DNA is TGTGCCAGCACCTACAGGTCAGCCAGGAGGTACTTC.

Note on this clone: Different DNA sequences within this sample yield the same CDR3. The CDR3 coding sequence is TGCGCCAGCAGCTTGGGGCAGGGCTCCTACAATGAGCAGTTCTTC. This encodes CASSLGQGSYNEQFF. The V call is TRBV5-1, the J call TRBJ2-1; TRBD1 is a possible D gene (5 bases). V lost 0 bases, J lost 0 bases, and 7 bases lay in between. This CDR3 is built from 15 residues. Per the germline V gene, CDR1 is SGHRS and CDR2 is YFSETQ.

This chain links TRBV6-5 with TRBJ2-1, with 15 positions matching TRBD2. CDR3 length: 13 amino acids. J lost 12 bases, V lost 5 bases, and 2 bases had no gene match. Per the germline V gene, CDR1 is MNHEY and CDR2 is SVGAGI. CDR3 protein: CASSRTSGRGQFF. CDR3 nucleotides: TGTGCCAGCAGTAGGACTAGCGGGAGGGGGCAGTTCTTC.

The J gene is TRBJ1-6, the V gene TRBV7-9; D not certain. This CDR3 has 14 amino acids. Trimming pared 5 bases from V and 6 bases from J, leaving 11 bases between. Germline CDR1 and CDR2: SEHNR and FQNEAQ (reference sequence). The CDR3 reads CASSHREVNSPLHF. In nucleotides, the CDR3 is TGTGCCAGCAGCCACCGGGAAGTTAATTCACCCCTCCACTTT.

V gene TRBV14 combines with J gene TRBJ1-1; D might be TRBD1 (5 bases). There are 14 residues in the CDR3. Trimming took 4 bases from V and 4 from J, leaving 13 bases between them. CDR1 and CDR2 from the germline V gene are SGHDN and FVKESK. Here the CDR3 DNA reads TGTGCCAGCAGCCTCCAAAGGGGTGCCACTGAAGCTTTCTTT. It encodes CASSLQRGATEAFF.

This chain links TRBV3-1 (or the pseudogene TRBV3-2) with TRBJ2-7, with D perhaps TRBD2 (5 bases). CDR1 and CDR2 (germline): LGHDT, YNNKEL (reference sequence). The CDR3 consists of 16 residues. V was clipped by 0 bases and J by 2 bases, with 14 bases between them. The CDR3, as DNA: TGTGCCAGCAGCCAAGACCCCAGCGGTTCCGCCTACGAGCAGTACTTC. Protein: CASSQDPSGSAYEQYF.

The CDR3 region has the DNA TGTGCCAGCAGTCAACAGAACACTGAAGCTTTCTTT. Its protein is CASSQQNTEAFF. The chain uses TRBV28 and TRBJ1-1; D gene ambiguous. V dropped 5 bases and J dropped 1 base, with 5 bases sitting between them. This CDR3 is 12 amino acids long. Germline CDR1 and CDR2: MDHEN and SYDVKM.

The chain has TRBV9 and TRBJ2-1, with 7 bases matching TRBD1. Germline lookup yields CDR1 SGDLS and CDR2 YYNGEE. J was trimmed by 0 bases and V by 0 bases; bases with no gene match: 3. The CDR3 runs to 16 residues. CDR3 sequence: CASSVGNRGSYNEQFF. The DNA for the CDR3 is TGTGCCAGCAGCGTAGGAAACAGGGGCTCCTACAATGAGCAGTTCTTC.